The entry below gives a single TCR beta chain sequence along with its context. This specimen comes from a study of blood T cell repertoires in COVID-19. Source study methods: Scientists estimated how many nucleated cells there were by amplifying reference gene primers. The table came from immunoSEQ multiplex PCR; TCRdb's copy has only in-frame clones and leaves some out. V and J calls plus clone size are reproduced from that table; the DNA served to infer D and trimming. The sample includes 250,000 to 350,000 clones, about 87% of them seen just once. Germline CDR1 reads MNHEY; CDR2 reads SVGAGI. V lost 7 bases and J lost 2, with 13 bases in between. The CDR3 loop spans 14 amino acids.

The J gene is TRBJ2-3, the V gene TRBV6-5, with a possible D match to TRBD1 (5 bases). The source material was peripheral blood. The source is a woman aged 30 to 39 who had recovered from COVID-19. CDR3 protein: CASMLTVNTDTQYF. CDR3 nucleotide sequence: TGTGCCAGCATGCTGACAGTAAACACAGATACGCAGTATTTT.